Described below is a single T cell receptor beta chain sequence and its context. Its antigen is unknown. The PCR made use of 60 Vbeta and 13 Jbeta primers. Data came from immunoSEQ multiplex PCR; TCRdb stores just in-frame clones and leaves some out. This table holds over 150,000 clones, 65% to 85% found once. The sample belongs to a study of cytomegalovirus exposure and HLA in healthy donors. Germline V lookup: CDR1 SGDLS, CDR2 YYNGEE. The length of the CDR3 is 17 residues. V was clipped by 0 bases and J by 2 bases; unmatched bases: 7. Findings and caveats of the study: The study recorded 150 to 200 TCR beta chains that were cytomegalovirus-associated. Productive rates of about 87% or about 30% were seen for most TCR beta V segments in an earlier analysis. The majority of CMV-associated TCR beta chains were reported as apparently HLA-restricted in a later analysis.

The TCR originated in a male donor in good health and CMV-seronegative. The genes are TRBV9 and TRBJ1-2; the match to TRBD1 covers 10 bases. Input material: PBMCs. CDR3 nucleotide sequence: TGTGCCAGCAGCGTAGGTCAGACGGGACAGGGGAACTATGGCTACACCTTC. Amino acid sequence: CASSVGQTGQGNYGYTF.